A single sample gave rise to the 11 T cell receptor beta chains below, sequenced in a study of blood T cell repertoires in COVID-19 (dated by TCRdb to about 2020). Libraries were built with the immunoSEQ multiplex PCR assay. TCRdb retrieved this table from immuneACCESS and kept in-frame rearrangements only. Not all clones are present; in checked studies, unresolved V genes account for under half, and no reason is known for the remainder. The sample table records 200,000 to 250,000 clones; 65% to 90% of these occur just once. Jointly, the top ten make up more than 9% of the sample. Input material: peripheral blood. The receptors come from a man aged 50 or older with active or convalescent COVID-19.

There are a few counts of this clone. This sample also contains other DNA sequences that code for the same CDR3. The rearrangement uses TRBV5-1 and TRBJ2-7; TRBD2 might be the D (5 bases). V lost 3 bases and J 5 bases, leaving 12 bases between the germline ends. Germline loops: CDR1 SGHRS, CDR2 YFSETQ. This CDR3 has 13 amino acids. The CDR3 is CASSSGSGDEQYF. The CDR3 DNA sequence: TGCGCCAGCAGCTCGGGGTCCGGGGACGAGCAGTACTTC.

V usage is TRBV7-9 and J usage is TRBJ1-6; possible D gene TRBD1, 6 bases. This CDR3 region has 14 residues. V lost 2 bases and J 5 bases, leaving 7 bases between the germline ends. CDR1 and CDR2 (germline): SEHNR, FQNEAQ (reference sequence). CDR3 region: CASSLTGHNSPLHF. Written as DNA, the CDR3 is TGTGCCAGCAGCTTAACAGGGCATAATTCACCCCTCCACTTT. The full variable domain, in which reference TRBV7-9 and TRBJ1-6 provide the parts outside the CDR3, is DTGVSQNPRHKITKRGQNVTFRCDPISEHNRLYWYRQTLGQGPEFLTYFQNEAQLEKSRLLSDRFSAERPKGSFSTLEIQRTEQGDSAMYLCASSLTGHNSPLHFGNGTRLTVT.

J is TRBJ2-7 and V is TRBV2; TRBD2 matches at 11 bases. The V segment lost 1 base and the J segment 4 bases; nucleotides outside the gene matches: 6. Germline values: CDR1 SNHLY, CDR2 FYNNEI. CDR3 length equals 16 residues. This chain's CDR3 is CASSEGLAGNLYEQYV. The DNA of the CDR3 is TGTGCCAGCAGTGAAGGACTAGCGGGGAACCTGTACGAGCAGTACGTC.

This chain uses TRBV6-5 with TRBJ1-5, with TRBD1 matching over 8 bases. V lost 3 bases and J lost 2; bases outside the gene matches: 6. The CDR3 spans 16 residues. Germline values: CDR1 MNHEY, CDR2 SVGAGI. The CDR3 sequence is CASSYKTGVGNQPQHF. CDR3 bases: TGTGCCAGCAGTTATAAGACAGGGGTGGGCAATCAGCCCCAGCATTTT.

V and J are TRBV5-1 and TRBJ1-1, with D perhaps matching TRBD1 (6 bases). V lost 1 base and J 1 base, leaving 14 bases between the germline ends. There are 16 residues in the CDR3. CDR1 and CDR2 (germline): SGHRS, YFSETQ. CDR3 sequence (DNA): TGCGCCAGCAGCTTGTACCCGAGGGGGTCGAACACTGAAGCTTTCTTT. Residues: CASSLYPRGSNTEAFF. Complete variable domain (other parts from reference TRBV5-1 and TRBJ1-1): KAGVTQTPRYLIKTRGQQVTLSCSPISGHRSVSWYQQTPGQGLQFLFEYFSETQRNKGNFPGRFSGRQFSNSRSEMNVSTLELGDSALYLCASSLYPRGSNTEAFFGQGTRLTVV.

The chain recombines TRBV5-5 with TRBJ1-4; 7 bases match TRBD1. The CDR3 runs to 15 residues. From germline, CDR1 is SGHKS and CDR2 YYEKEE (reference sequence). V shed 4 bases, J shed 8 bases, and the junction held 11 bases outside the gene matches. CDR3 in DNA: TGTGCCAGCAGCCGCTGGGAGACAGGGCGCGAAAAACTGTTTTTT. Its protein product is CASSRWETGREKLFF.

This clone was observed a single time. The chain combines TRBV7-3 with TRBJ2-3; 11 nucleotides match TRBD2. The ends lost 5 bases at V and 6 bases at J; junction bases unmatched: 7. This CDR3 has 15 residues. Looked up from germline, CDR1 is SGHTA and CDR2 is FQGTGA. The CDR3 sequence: CASSPSGTSGDTQYF. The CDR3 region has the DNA TGTGCCAGCAGCCCGTCCGGGACTAGCGGCGATACGCAGTATTTT.

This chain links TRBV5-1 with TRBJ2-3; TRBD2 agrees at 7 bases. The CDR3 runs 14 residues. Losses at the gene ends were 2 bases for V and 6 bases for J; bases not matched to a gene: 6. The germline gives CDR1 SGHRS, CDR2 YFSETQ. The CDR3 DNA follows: TGCGCCAGCAGCTTCCCGGGGGGAGGGGATACGCAGTATTTT. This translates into CASSFPGGGDTQYF.

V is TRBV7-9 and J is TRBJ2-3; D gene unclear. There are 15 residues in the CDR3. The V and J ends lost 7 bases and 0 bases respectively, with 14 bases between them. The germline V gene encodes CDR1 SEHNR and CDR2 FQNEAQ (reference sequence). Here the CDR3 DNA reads TGTGCCAGCACCGCCGATATGGCCAGCACAGATACGCAGTATTTT. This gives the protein CASTADMASTDTQYF.

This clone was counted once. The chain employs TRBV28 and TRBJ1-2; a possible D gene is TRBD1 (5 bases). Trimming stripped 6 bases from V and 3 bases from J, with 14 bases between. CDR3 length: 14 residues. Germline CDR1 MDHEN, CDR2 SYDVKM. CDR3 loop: CASRGREGHYGYTF. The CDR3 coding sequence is TGTGCCAGCAGGGGCAGGGAGGGCCACTATGGCTACACCTTC.

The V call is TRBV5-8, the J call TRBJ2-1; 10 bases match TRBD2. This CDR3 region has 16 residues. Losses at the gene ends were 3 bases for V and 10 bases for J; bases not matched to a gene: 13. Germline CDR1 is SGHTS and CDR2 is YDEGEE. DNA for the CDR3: TGTGCCAGCAGCTGGGGGAGCGGGAGGGCCTCATGGGAGCAGTTCTTC. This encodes CASSWGSGRASWEQFF. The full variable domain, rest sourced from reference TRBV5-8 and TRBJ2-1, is EAGVTQSPTHLIKTRGQQATLRCSPISGHTSVYWYQQALGLGLQFLLWYDEGEERNRGNFPPRFSGRQFPNYSSELNVNALELEDSALYLCASSWGSGRASWEQFFGPGTRLTVL.